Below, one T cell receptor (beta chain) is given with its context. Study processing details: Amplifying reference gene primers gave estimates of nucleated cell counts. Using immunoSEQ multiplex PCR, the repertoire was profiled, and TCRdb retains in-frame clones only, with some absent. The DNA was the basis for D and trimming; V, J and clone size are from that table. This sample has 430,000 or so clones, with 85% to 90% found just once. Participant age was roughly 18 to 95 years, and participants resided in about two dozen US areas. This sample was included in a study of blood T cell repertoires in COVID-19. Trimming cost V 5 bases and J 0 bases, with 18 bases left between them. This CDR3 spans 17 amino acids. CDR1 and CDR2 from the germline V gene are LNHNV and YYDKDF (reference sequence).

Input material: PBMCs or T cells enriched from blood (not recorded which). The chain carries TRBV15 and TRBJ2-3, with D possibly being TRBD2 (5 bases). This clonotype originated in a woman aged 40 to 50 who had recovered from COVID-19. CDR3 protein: CATSSERQRFSTDTQYF. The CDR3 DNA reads TGTGCCACCAGCTCTGAAAGGCAGCGGTTTAGCACAGATACGCAGTATTTT.